Below are 31 T cell receptor beta chains sequenced from a single sample in a study of OX40 agonist ivuxolimab in advanced cancers. Sequencing was performed with immunoSEQ multiplex PCR; in TCRdb, only in-frame clones are kept and a portion is missing. The sample lists about 44,000 clones; over 90% were seen once. Sequencing used CD4+ or CD8+ T cells sorted from blood, obtained in a trial of the OX40 agonist ivuxolimab. These receptors all stem from an adult with an advanced solid tumor such as melanoma, head and neck, liver or kidney cancer.

V gene TRBV11-1 combines with J gene TRBJ2-7, with 8 bases fitting TRBD1. Germline V gives CDR1 SGHAT, CDR2 FQDESV (reference sequence). Germline trimming cut 5 bases from V and 1 base from J; bases unmatched to any gene: 1. The CDR3 sequence is 13 residues long. The CDR3 reads CASSRQGSYEQYF. The CDR3 DNA is TGTGCCAGCAGCAGACAGGGGTCCTACGAGCAGTACTTC.

The chain uses TRBV29-1 and TRBJ1-2, with D uncertain. This CDR3 contains 16 residues. CDR1 and CDR2 (germline): SQVTM, ANQGSEA. The V end was cut by 2 bases, the J end by 2 bases, with 18 bases between. The CDR3 DNA follows: TGCAGCGTTGAACTCTTTGGGCACCCCGAAAACTATGGCTACACCTTC. It translates to CSVELFGHPENYGYTF.

The genes are TRBV11-2 and TRBJ2-4; 7 bases line up with TRBD2. The CDR3 has 15 amino acids. CDR1 is SGHAT and CDR2 is FQNNGV in the germline V gene. V trimming: 4 bases; J trimming: 4 bases; junction bases outside the gene matches: 7. Written as DNA, the CDR3 is TGTGCCAGCAGCTCCCTACTAGCGCCTAAAAACATTCAGTACTTC. As protein: CASSSLLAPKNIQYF.

This sequence joins TRBV7-1 and TRBJ2-1, with a possible D match to TRBD2 (6 bases). TRBV7-1 qualifies as an ORF whose function is uncertain. The CDR3 has 16 residues. V was trimmed by 4 bases and J by 2 bases, leaving 15 bases between them. This CDR3 reads CASSLAAGIPYNEQFF. CDR3 DNA sequence: TGTGCCAGCAGCTTAGCGGCGGGGATACCCTACAATGAGCAGTTCTTC.

The gene calls are TRBV4-3 and TRBJ2-1, with 7 bases identical to TRBD2. The CDR3 is made up of 17 amino acids. Trimming removed 0 bases from V and 3 bases from J; junction bases left unmatched: 8. Germline CDR1 is LGHNA and CDR2 is YSLEER. CDR3 bases: TGCGCCAGCAGCCAAGATCTGAGCGGGATGAGCTACAATGAGCAGTTCTTC. Its protein is CASSQDLSGMSYNEQFF.

The V call is TRBV4-3, the J call TRBJ2-5; 7 positions agree with TRBD2. The V gene's germline CDR1 is LGHNA and CDR2 YSLEER. The CDR3 covers 15 residues. Trimming cost V 1 base and J 7 bases; bases outside gene matches: 9. The CDR3 sequence: CASSQGDLAEGTQYF. The CDR3 coding sequence is TGCGCCAGCAGCCAAGGGGACCTAGCGGAAGGGACCCAGTACTTC.

This chain joins TRBV6-5 and TRBJ2-7; possible D gene TRBD2, 5 bases. The germline gives CDR1 MNHEY, CDR2 SVGAGI. V lost 2 bases, J lost 1 base, and 15 bases lay in between. The CDR3 spans 16 residues. The CDR3 DNA sequence: TGTGCCAGCAGTTACGGCTCGGGCGGCGGGTCCTACGAGCAGTACTTC. Encoded protein: CASSYGSGGGSYEQYF.

The chain uses TRBV2 and TRBJ1-4; TRBD1 aligns across 9 bases. Germline assignment: CDR1 SNHLY and CDR2 FYNNEI. The CDR3 sequence is 16 residues long. The V and J ends lost 6 bases and 8 bases, in that order; junction bases with no gene match: 13. The CDR3: CASRHSPGTGYEKLFF. CDR3 sequence (DNA): TGTGCCAGCAGACACAGTCCCGGGACAGGGTACGAAAAACTGTTTTTT.

The rearrangement joins TRBV7-9 to TRBJ2-7, with TRBD2 as a possible D gene (7 bases). CDR1 SEHNR and CDR2 FQNEAQ come from the germline V gene (reference sequence). This CDR3 has 15 residues. Deletions cut 4 bases from V and 6 bases from J, with 19 bases between. The CDR3 protein is CASSSRADGGLEQYF. The CDR3 nucleotides are TGTGCCAGCAGCTCTAGAGCGGACGGGGGGCTCGAGCAGTACTTC.

The rearrangement joins TRBV5-5 to TRBJ1-2; 9 positions match TRBD1. Germline V lookup: CDR1 SGHKS, CDR2 YYEKEE (reference sequence). J lost 2 bases, V lost 4 bases, and 12 bases had no gene match. The CDR3 is 17 amino acids. Here the CDR3 DNA reads TGTGCCAGCAGCCTAGAGGGGACAGGGCCCAGGAACTATGGCTACACCTTC. Encoded protein: CASSLEGTGPRNYGYTF.

This clone was counted a single time. V usage is TRBV19 and J usage is TRBJ1-5; weak D call: TRBD1 (5 bases). V lost 4 bases, J lost 5 bases, and 15 bases lay in between. The germline V gene encodes CDR1 LNHDA and CDR2 SQIVND (reference sequence). This CDR3 comprises 15 residues. The CDR3: CASSTQGGIDQPQHF. CDR3 nucleotides: TGTGCCAGTAGTACGCAGGGTGGAATCGATCAGCCCCAGCATTTT.

The rearrangement joins TRBV27 to TRBJ2-7; D gene ambiguous. Germline values: CDR1 MNHEY, CDR2 SMNVEV (reference sequence). The CDR3 has 13 residues. Between the trimmed V and J ends, which lost 5 bases and 3 bases, there was a span of 11 bases. CDR3 nucleotides: TGTGCCAGCAGTAACGGTTTAGACTACGAGCAGTACTTC. Translated, it gives CASSNGLDYEQYF.

The chain joins TRBV7-8 to TRBJ2-5; D may be TRBD1 or TRBD2 (6 bases each). The V and J ends lost 7 bases and 2 bases respectively, with 14 bases between them. Germline V gene lookup returns CDR1 SGHVS and CDR2 FQNEAQ. The CDR3 length is 14 residues. The CDR3 is CASNRGGGQETQYF. CDR3 nucleotide sequence: TGTGCCAGCAATCGCGGAGGGGGGCAAGAGACCCAGTACTTC. Looking up the rest from reference TRBV7-8 and TRBJ2-5 gives the full variable domain: GAGVSQSPRYKVAKRGQDVALRCDPISGHVSLFWYQQALGQGPEFLTYFQNEAQLDKSGLPSDRFFAERPEGSVSTLKIQRTQQEDSAVYLCASNRGGGQETQYFGPGTRLLVL.

The chain uses TRBV4-3 and TRBJ1-2; D remains unclear. CDR1 and CDR2 (germline): LGHNA, YSLEER. The CDR3 extends over 13 amino acids. V was shortened by 4 bases and J by 1 base, with 7 bases between the two germline ends. CDR3 sequence (DNA): TGCGCCAGCAGCCCCGGGATTAACTATGGCTACACCTTC. Residues: CASSPGINYGYTF.

The chain links TRBV9 to TRBJ1-2, with D maybe TRBD1 (5 bases). The CDR3 contains 14 residues. V lost 5 bases and J lost 2, with 13 bases in between. From germline, CDR1 is SGDLS and CDR2 YYNGEE. CDR3 DNA sequence: TGTGCCAGCAGTCACGGGACGTTGAACTATGGCTACACCTTC. As protein: CASSHGTLNYGYTF.

The chain recombines TRBV6-5 with TRBJ2-7; 7 bases match TRBD1. CDR1 is MNHEY, CDR2 SVGAGI, per germline. The CDR3 spans 15 residues. The junction had 4 bases not matched to a gene; V was cut back by 2 bases and J by 0 bases. The CDR3 spells CASSYAGTASYEQYF. The CDR3 DNA sequence: TGTGCCAGCAGTTACGCCGGGACAGCCTCCTACGAGCAGTACTTC.

J is TRBJ2-3 and V is TRBV7-3; D gene ambiguous. Trimming shortened V by 5 bases and J by 4 bases, and 13 bases separated the two germline ends. Germline CDR1 is SGHTA and CDR2 is FQGTGA. This CDR3 contains 14 residues. In DNA form, the CDR3 reads TGTGCCAGCAGCCCCGTGGGGATCTCAGATACGCAGTATTTT. Translated: CASSPVGISDTQYF.

The chain uses TRBV9 and TRBJ1-2; D call uncertain. The CDR3 loop spans 14 amino acids. The V end lost 0 bases, the J end lost 4 bases, and 10 bases lay between the germline ends. CDR1 is SGDLS, CDR2 YYNGEE, per germline. CDR3 DNA: TGTGCCAGCAGCGTAGCAGGCGGACCCTATGGCTACACCTTC. This sequence encodes CASSVAGGPYGYTF.

The J gene is TRBJ2-7, the V gene TRBV29-1; 7 nucleotides agree with TRBD1. J was trimmed by 5 bases and V by 6 bases; bases with no gene match: 10. The CDR3 runs to 13 residues. Germline V gene data show CDR1 as SQVTM and CDR2 as ANQGSEA. In nucleotides, the CDR3 is TGCAGCGTCTTAACAGGGGCCACTGACGAGCAGTACTTC. This gives the protein CSVLTGATDEQYF.

The chain links TRBV28 to TRBJ2-2; D gene unclear. Germline V gene data show CDR1 as MDHEN and CDR2 as SYDVKM. Deletions cut 6 bases from V and 6 bases from J, with 14 bases between. The CDR3 runs 14 residues. The CDR3 spells CASSLILQSGELFF. The CDR3 coding sequence is TGTGCCAGCAGCCTCATTTTACAGTCCGGGGAGCTGTTTTTT.

This chain connects TRBV7-9 to TRBJ2-7; maybe TRBD2 (6 bases). The CDR3 has 13 amino acids. V was trimmed by 5 bases and J by 3 bases, leaving 11 bases between them. Per germline, CDR1 SEHNR and CDR2 FQNEAQ (reference sequence). The CDR3 DNA sequence: TGTGCCAGCAGCCCGGGACTCGTCTACGAGCAGTACTTC. This translates into CASSPGLVYEQYF.

This chain uses TRBV6-5 with TRBJ2-1, with 8 bases fitting TRBD2. Germline-derived CDR1 and CDR2 are MNHEY and SVGAGI. V dropped 5 bases and J dropped 2; count of bases not matched to a gene: 5. The CDR3 covers 15 residues. As DNA, the CDR3 is TGTGCCAGCAGTCCCAGCGGGAGCGCCTACAATGAGCAGTTCTTC. Protein product: CASSPSGSAYNEQFF.

This chain uses TRBV4-3 with TRBJ2-1, with unresolved D. This CDR3 spans 15 amino acids. From germline, CDR1 is LGHNA and CDR2 YSLEER. V lost 1 base, J lost 2 bases, and 9 bases lay in between. CDR3 region: CASSQASNTYNEQFF. The CDR3 DNA sequence: TGCGCCAGCAGCCAAGCGTCCAATACCTACAATGAGCAGTTCTTC.

The CDR3 DNA follows: TGTGCCAGCAGCTTATCCCCCGGAAGAAGCGGGAGCCTCTACAATGAGCAGTTCTTC. Translating it yields CASSLSPGRSGSLYNEQFF. The genes are TRBV13 and TRBJ2-1; 8 bases fit TRBD2. The CDR3 sequence is 19 residues long. J lost 3 bases, V lost 2 bases, and 15 bases had no gene match. CDR1 and CDR2 from the germline V gene are PRHDT and FYEKMQ (reference sequence).

The V gene is TRBV5-5, the J gene TRBJ1-1; 10 bases line up with TRBD1. J gave up 6 bases and V 2 bases, and 4 bases lay outside the gene matches. The V gene's germline CDR1 is SGHKS and CDR2 YYEKEE (reference sequence). The CDR3 covers 14 residues. In nucleotides, the CDR3 is TGTGCCAGCAGCTTTGGTGGGACAGGGGCTGAAGCTTTCTTT. Translation gives CASSFGGTGAEAFF.

V is TRBV10-3 and J is TRBJ2-3; 7 bases line up with TRBD1. CDR3 length equals 15 residues. With V trimmed by 3 bases and J by 6 bases, 9 bases remained unmatched. Germline V gene data show CDR1 as ENHRY and CDR2 as SYGVKD. CDR3 sequence (DNA): TGTGCCATCAGTGATCGACAGGGTAGATGGGATACGCAGTATTTT. It encodes CAISDRQGRWDTQYF.

The rearrangement uses TRBV28 and TRBJ1-2; possible D gene TRBD1, 5 bases. The V gene lost 2 bases and the J gene lost 0 bases, with 10 bases spanning the gap. CDR1 MDHEN and CDR2 SYDVKM come from the germline V gene. The CDR3 spans 15 residues. CDR3 region: CASSLGGETNYGYTF. The CDR3, as DNA: TGTGCCAGCAGTTTAGGGGGGGAAACTAACTATGGCTACACCTTC.

This chain joins TRBV19 and TRBJ1-1; D perhaps matches TRBD1 (5 bases). The CDR3 extends over 14 amino acids. Germline CDR1 and CDR2: LNHDA and SQIVND (reference sequence). Trimming removed 6 bases at V and 1 base at J, with 12 bases between. CDR3 sequence reads: CASRAGLGNTEAFF. The DNA of the CDR3 is TGTGCCAGTAGGGCAGGGCTTGGGAACACTGAAGCTTTCTTT.

This chain links TRBV5-8 with TRBJ1-2; unclear D gene. V was cut by 0 bases and J by 8 bases, with 8 bases left in between. This CDR3 has 12 amino acids. In germline, CDR1 is SGHTS, CDR2 YDEGEE. The CDR3 spells CASSLDSGGYTF. In nucleotides, the CDR3 is TGTGCCAGCAGCTTGGACAGCGGGGGCTACACCTTC.

This clone was counted a single time. The rearrangement joins TRBV15 to TRBJ1-1, with TRBD1 matching 7 bases. After removal of 2 bases from V and 0 bases from J, the junction contained 9 bases not matched to a gene. The CDR3 sequence is 17 residues long. CDR1 LNHNV and CDR2 YYDKDF come from the germline V gene (reference sequence). CDR3 protein: CATSRTKRQGLNTEAFF. The DNA of the CDR3 is TGTGCCACCAGCAGAACCAAAAGACAGGGTTTGAACACTGAAGCTTTCTTT.

V and J are TRBV7-2 and TRBJ2-1; TRBD2 matches 12 bases. The CDR3 covers 14 residues. J gave up 7 bases and V 5 bases, and 3 bases lay outside the gene matches. CDR1 and CDR2 (germline): SGHTA, FQGNSA. Here the CDR3 DNA reads TGTGCCAGCAGCCCTACTAGCGGGGGGAATGAGCAGTTCTTC. Encoded protein: CASSPTSGGNEQFF.